Listed here are 30 T cell receptor beta chains from one sample, sequenced in a study of T cell repertoires in cytomegalovirus infection. TCRdb itself ran the reads through MiXCR, one entry per CDR3 protein. The top ten hold under 15% of the sample, which has 510,000 or so distinct CDR3 sequences, more than 25% seen once. The sequenced sample consisted of PBMCs. The receptors were sampled from a human donor in good health (CMV status not recorded). Some clones in this sample may be carry-over from other donors' samples.

This clonotype was recorded a few times. V gene TRBV7-6 combines with J gene TRBJ2-1; 8 nucleotides match TRBD1. V gave up 3 bases and J gave up 9 bases; unmatched junction bases: 7. CDR3 length: 14 residues. Germline V gene data show CDR1 as SGHVS and CDR2 as FNYEAQ. The chain's CDR3 is CASSFGQGAGEQFF. CDR3 sequence (DNA): TGTGCCAGCAGCTTTGGGCAGGGGGCTGGTGAGCAGTTCTTC.

The gene calls are TRBV6-2 or TRBV6-3 and TRBJ2-5; no firm D call. Per the germline V gene, CDR1 is MNHEY and CDR2 is SVGEGT. With 6 bases removed from V and 5 bases from J, the gap between germline ends came to 7 bases. This CDR3 comprises 11 residues. CDR3 DNA sequence: TGTGCCAGCAGCCATGTGGAGACCCAGTACTTC. Its translation: CASSHVETQYF.

The genes are TRBV27 and TRBJ2-3; 10 positions match TRBD2. Germline CDR1 and CDR2: MNHEY and SMNVEV (reference sequence). The CDR3 loop spans 16 amino acids. The V and J ends lost 8 bases and 7 bases, in that order; junction bases with no gene match: 15. In nucleotides, the CDR3 is TGTGCCAGCGGACCCCCGGGACTAGCGATGGTGAATACGCAGTATTTT. Translated: CASGPPGLAMVNTQYF.

This clonotype was detected only a few times. This sequence joins TRBV3-1 and TRBJ2-1, with D uncertain. Germline V lookup: CDR1 LGHDT, CDR2 YNNKEL (reference sequence). Trimming took 8 bases from V and 13 from J, leaving 18 bases between them. CDR3 length equals 12 residues. CDR3 nucleotide sequence: TGTGCCAGCTCCAGGATTGGCTTTCATCAGTTCTTC. Its translation is CASSRIGFHQFF.

This clonotype showed up just a few times. The rearrangement links TRBV7-9 to TRBJ2-5; 8 nucleotides line up with TRBD2. Germline loops: CDR1 SEHNR, CDR2 FQNEAQ (reference sequence). V lost 5 bases to trimming and J lost 0 bases; unmatched junction nucleotides: 8. This CDR3 spans 16 amino acids. The CDR3 DNA reads TGTGCCAGCAGCCCAACTAGCGGAGGCAACCAAGAGACCCAGTACTTC. This encodes CASSPTSGGNQETQYF.

The rearrangement links TRBV7-2 to TRBJ2-3; D is undetermined. V shed 1 base and J shed 2 bases, with 13 bases lying between them. The CDR3 extends over 16 amino acids. CDR1 SGHTA and CDR2 FQGNSA come from the germline V gene. CDR3: CASSLVISSATDTQYF. The CDR3 DNA reads as TGTGCCAGCAGCTTAGTTATTAGTTCGGCCACAGATACGCAGTATTTT.

V and J are TRBV5-6 and TRBJ2-7, with D uncertain. V was clipped by 0 bases and J by 4 bases, with 11 bases between them. The CDR3 runs 14 residues. Germline loops: CDR1 SGHDT, CDR2 YYEEEE. The CDR3 coding sequence is TGTGCCAGCAGCTTGGAGGGAATTGCGTACGAGCAGTACTTC. Translated, it gives CASSLEGIAYEQYF.

This clonotype has ten or more counts. V usage is TRBV7-8 and J usage is TRBJ2-1; 7 bases agree with TRBD2. This CDR3 has 14 amino acids. J was trimmed by 5 bases and V by 7 bases; bases with no gene match: 8. The germline V gene has CDR1 SGHVS and CDR2 FQNEAQ. The CDR3 region has the DNA TGTGCCAGCATACAGGCTAGCGGTAACAATGAGCAGTTCTTC. Protein sequence: CASIQASGNNEQFF.

The rearrangement joins TRBV12-5 to TRBJ2-1, with D uncertain. The CDR3 runs to 13 residues. The germline V and J ends were trimmed by 6 bases and 4 bases, with 10 bases remaining between them. Looked up from germline, CDR1 is LGHNT and CDR2 is FRNRAP. Here the CDR3 reads CASGWMGYNEQFF. CDR3 bases: TGTGCTAGTGGCTGGATGGGGTACAATGAGCAGTTCTTC.

The CDR3 DNA reads TGCGCCAGCAGTGAGTCGCGGTCCAGGGGATTTGAGACCCAGTACTTC. Protein sequence: CASSESRSRGFETQYF. The genes are TRBV10-2 and TRBJ2-5, with TRBD1 as a possible D gene (6 bases). CDR1 WSHSY and CDR2 SAAADI come from the germline V gene. V gave up 0 bases and J gave up 5 bases, with 16 bases separating them. This CDR3 has 16 residues.

This chain joins TRBV5-6 and TRBJ1-2, with no clear D. This CDR3 contains 13 residues. V was trimmed by 4 bases and J by 5 bases, leaving 12 bases between them. The germline V gene encodes CDR1 SGHDT and CDR2 YYEEEE. DNA for the CDR3: TGTGCCAGCAGCATGCGGTTCGGGTATGGCTACACCTTC. It translates to CASSMRFGYGYTF.

This clonotype came up a few times. This chain's CDR3 is CASSSAGGGDTQYF. The CDR3 DNA reads TGTGCCAGCAGCTCTGCGGGAGGGGGGGATACGCAGTATTTT. This chain connects TRBV11-2 to TRBJ2-3, with 9 bases fitting TRBD2. The V gene end was trimmed by 4 bases and the J gene end by 6 bases; junction bases not matched to a gene: 5. The CDR3 spans 14 residues. Germline V CDR1 and CDR2: SGHAT, FQNNGV.

The chain joins TRBV5-6 to TRBJ1-2; TRBD1 matches at 7 bases. J lost 2 bases, V lost 0 bases, and 7 bases had no gene match. There are 16 residues in the CDR3. Per germline, CDR1 SGHDT and CDR2 YYEEEE. The CDR3 loop reads CASSLDGTDVNYGYTF. The CDR3 nucleotides are TGTGCCAGCAGCTTGGATGGGACAGACGTAAACTATGGCTACACCTTC.

This chain connects TRBV6-2 or TRBV6-3 to TRBJ2-5; 9 bases fit TRBD2. In germline, CDR1 is MNHEY, CDR2 SVGEGT. This CDR3 spans 16 amino acids. After removal of 2 bases from V and 1 base from J, the junction contained 5 bases not matched to a gene. DNA of the CDR3: TGTGCCAGCAGTTACCCTGAGACTAGCGGCCAAGAGACCCAGTACTTC. This sequence encodes CASSYPETSGQETQYF.

This clonotype was found many times. The gene calls are TRBV4-1 and TRBJ2-5; unclear D gene. This CDR3 contains 14 residues. Germline CDR1 reads MGHRA; CDR2 reads YSYEKL. Trimming cost V 6 bases and J 1 base, with 12 bases left between them. The CDR3 DNA follows: TGCGCCAGCAGTCGTCAGGAAATCCAAGAGACCCAGTACTTC. Amino acids: CASSRQEIQETQYF.

This clonotype was recorded a few times. The gene calls are TRBV7-9 and TRBJ2-7; D may be TRBD1 (7 bases). The germline V gene has CDR1 SEHNR and CDR2 FQNEAQ (reference sequence). The CDR3 has 13 amino acids. Trimming stripped 4 bases from V and 7 bases from J, with 14 bases between. The CDR3 coding sequence is TGTGCCAGCAGCTCCAGGGGGGCGGAAGAGCAGTACGTC. Protein product: CASSSRGAEEQYV.

The CDR3 loop is CASSLSVQTSYEQYF. The CDR3 nucleotides are TGTGCCAGCAGCTTAAGCGTCCAGACCTCCTACGAGCAGTACTTC. The V gene is TRBV5-5, the J gene TRBJ2-7; unclear D gene. The CDR3 spans 15 residues. Germline V lookup: CDR1 SGHKS, CDR2 YYEKEE (reference sequence). Trimming pared 2 bases from V and 0 bases from J, leaving 12 bases between.

V gene TRBV6-5 combines with J gene TRBJ2-1; D might be TRBD1 (6 bases). Looked up from germline, CDR1 is MNHEY and CDR2 is SVGAGI. V lost 2 bases, J lost 8 bases, and 16 bases lay in between. The CDR3 contains 15 residues. The CDR3 region has the DNA TGTGCCAGCAGTTACGCGGCAGGGGAAGGGCATGAGCAGTTCTTC. It is translated as CASSYAAGEGHEQFF.

This clonotype turned up a few times. The rearrangement links TRBV7-9 to TRBJ1-3; D is ambiguous. This CDR3 spans 12 amino acids. Trimming pared 7 bases from V and 3 bases from J, leaving 7 bases between. Germline CDR1 reads SEHNR; CDR2 reads FQNEAQ (reference sequence). The CDR3 bases are TGTGCCAGCACCTGGCTTGGAAACACCATATATTTT. This sequence encodes CASTWLGNTIYF. The full variable domain, its missing parts supplied by reference TRBV7-9 and TRBJ1-3, is DTGVSQNPRHKITKRGQNVTFRCDPISEHNRLYWYRQTLGQGPEFLTYFQNEAQLEKSRLLSDRFSAERPKGSFSTLEIQRTEQGDSAMYLCASTWLGNTIYFGEGSWLTVV.

The rearrangement links TRBV15 to TRBJ1-2, with a weak D call TRBD1 (5 bases). Per the germline V gene, CDR1 is LNHNV and CDR2 is YYDKDF (reference sequence). Trimming took off 4 bases at V and 2 bases at J, with 11 bases between the two ends. The CDR3 sequence is 14 residues long. The DNA for the CDR3 is TGTGCCACCAGCAACGAGGGACCGAACTATGGCTACACCTTC. Its protein is CATSNEGPNYGYTF.

At least ten counts were recorded for this clonotype. The gene calls are TRBV7-6 and TRBJ2-5; 8 nucleotides match TRBD2. Germline assignment: CDR1 SGHVS and CDR2 FNYEAQ. The length of the CDR3 is 15 residues. With V trimmed by 4 bases and J by 5 bases, 9 bases remained unmatched. The CDR3 is CASSSRAGERETQYF. CDR3 DNA sequence: TGTGCCAGCAGCTCGAGAGCGGGAGAGCGGGAGACCCAGTACTTC. Full variable domain (missing parts from reference TRBV7-6 and TRBJ2-5): GAGVSQSPRYKVTKRGQDVALRCDPISGHVSLYWYRQALGQGPEFLTYFNYEAQQDKSGLPNDRFSAERPEGSISTLTIQRTEQRDSAMYRCASSSRAGERETQYFGPGTRLLVL.

This clonotype was seen a few times. The chain recombines TRBV4-1 with TRBJ2-3; a weak D match, TRBD2 (5 bases). The CDR3 extends over 16 amino acids. The germline CDR1 and CDR2 sequences are MGHRA and YSYEKL. V was pared by 0 bases and J by 3 bases, with 13 bases between. The CDR3 protein is CASSQEFSAVTDTQYF. The CDR3 region has the DNA TGCGCCAGCAGCCAAGAGTTCTCAGCGGTTACAGATACGCAGTATTTT.

There are many counts of this clonotype. The CDR3 nucleotides are TGTGCCAGCAGCTGGGGACAGGGTACCTATGGCTACACCTTC. Protein sequence: CASSWGQGTYGYTF. V gene TRBV7-2 combines with J gene TRBJ1-2; 9 nucleotides line up with TRBD1. The junction had 4 bases not matched to a gene; V was cut back by 4 bases and J by 4 bases. CDR3 size: 14 residues. The germline V gene has CDR1 SGHTA and CDR2 FQGNSA.

The sample holds a few counts of this clonotype. The chain couples TRBV29-1 to TRBJ2-3; D may be TRBD1 (5 bases). Trimming pared 8 bases from V and 4 bases from J, leaving 16 bases between. Germline CDR1 reads SQVTM; CDR2 reads ANQGSEA. The CDR3 sequence is 13 residues long. In nucleotides, the CDR3 is TGCAGCATGAACACCTTGGGGCCAGATACGCAGTATTTT. It specifies CSMNTLGPDTQYF.

The V gene is TRBV6-2 or TRBV6-3, the J gene TRBJ2-2; D remains unclear. The germline V gene encodes CDR1 MNHEY and CDR2 SVGEGT. V gave up 8 bases and J gave up 3 bases, with 13 bases separating them. This CDR3 contains 14 residues. In DNA form, the CDR3 reads TGTGCCAGCTCGAGTTTAGGTGACACCGGGGAGCTGTTTTTT. As protein: CASSSLGDTGELFF.

This clonotype has just a few counts. This sequence joins TRBV24-1 and TRBJ1-2; D is unresolved. Per germline, CDR1 KGHDR and CDR2 SFDVKD. The CDR3 consists of 13 residues. Trimming pared 3 bases from V and 3 bases from J, leaving 7 bases between. The CDR3 here is CATSDPGYYGYTF. The CDR3 bases are TGTGCCACCAGTGATCCGGGATACTATGGCTACACCTTC.

This CDR3 is CASSYRDSQDTSPYTGELFF. The CDR3 bases are TGTGCCAGCAGTTACCGGGACTCCCAAGACACTTCACCGTACACCGGGGAGCTGTTTTTT. V is TRBV6-5 and J is TRBJ2-2; perhaps TRBD2 as D (6 bases). V was clipped by 2 bases and J by 3 bases, with 25 bases between them. Germline CDR1 is MNHEY and CDR2 is SVGAGI. This CDR3 region has 20 residues.

This chain uses TRBV30 with TRBJ1-6; D is undetermined. V gave up 0 bases and J gave up 9 bases, with 15 bases separating them. This CDR3 is 15 amino acids long. Per germline, CDR1 GTSNPN and CDR2 SVGIG (reference sequence). This CDR3 reads CAWSVLGSVGSPLHF. The DNA for the CDR3 is TGTGCCTGGAGTGTACTAGGTTCGGTGGGTTCACCCCTCCACTTT.

This clonotype showed up just a few times. The chain recombines TRBV4-1 with TRBJ2-5, with 8 bases lining up with TRBD2. The CDR3 covers 16 residues. The germline CDR1 and CDR2 sequences are MGHRA and YSYEKL. J gave up 1 base and V 0 bases, and 4 bases lay outside the gene matches. The CDR3 sequence is CASSQDSGNVQETQYF. CDR3 bases: TGCGCCAGCAGCCAAGATAGCGGGAACGTCCAAGAGACCCAGTACTTC.

The genes are TRBV5-6 and TRBJ2-7; D gene unclear. CDR1 is SGHDT and CDR2 is YYEEEE in the germline V gene. The CDR3 runs to 13 residues. Trimming removed 2 bases at V and 3 bases at J, with 9 bases between. This chain's CDR3 is CASSFRSLYEQYV. The CDR3 nucleotides are TGTGCCAGCAGCTTCCGGTCTCTCTACGAGCAGTACGTC.